Listed here are 21 T cell receptor beta chains from one sample, sequenced in a study of blood T cell repertoires in COVID-19. Repertoires were generated with immunoSEQ multiplex PCR, while TCRdb's copy carries only in-frame clones and drops some. The sample contains around 250,000 clones, approximately 90% of which appear only once. Sequencing used PBMCs or T cells enriched from blood (not recorded which). These receptors were taken from a woman aged 25 to 39 who had recovered from COVID-19.

This clone was observed a single time. The gene calls are TRBV5-1 and TRBJ1-6, with 7 positions matching TRBD1. The CDR3 is 15 residues long. Germline V gives CDR1 SGHRS, CDR2 YFSETQ. J lost 9 bases, V lost 1 base, and 7 bases had no gene match. This chain's CDR3 is CASSLQGEIGSPLHF. The CDR3 nucleotides read TGCGCCAGCAGCTTGCAGGGGGAAATCGGTTCACCCCTCCACTTT.

The gene calls are TRBV5-5 and TRBJ2-1; 9 bases line up with TRBD2. Unmatched junction bases numbered 2, after V lost 1 base and J lost 0 bases. Germline V CDR1 and CDR2: SGHKS, YYEKEE (reference sequence). The CDR3 has 16 amino acids. The chain's CDR3 is CASSLTSGRSYNEQFF. The CDR3 region has the DNA TGTGCCAGCAGCTTGACTAGCGGGCGCTCCTACAATGAGCAGTTCTTC.

The V gene is TRBV13, the J gene TRBJ2-7, with 10 bases fitting TRBD1. Germline V gene data show CDR1 as PRHDT and CDR2 as FYEKMQ (reference sequence). This CDR3 comprises 14 residues. With 5 bases clipped from V and 2 bases from J, the junction kept 3 bases outside the gene matches. CDR3 nucleotides: TGTGCCAGCAGCCGGGACAGGGGAACCTACGAGCAGTACTTC. Protein sequence: CASSRDRGTYEQYF.

The rearrangement links TRBV19 to TRBJ2-1; D unresolved. Trimming pared 4 bases from V and 0 bases from J, leaving 13 bases between. CDR3 size: 16 residues. The germline V gene has CDR1 LNHDA and CDR2 SQIVND (reference sequence). The CDR3 DNA follows: TGTGCCAGTAGTAACACTTTAAGGAGCTCCTACAATGAGCAGTTCTTC. Encoded protein: CASSNTLRSSYNEQFF.

The chain couples TRBV28 to TRBJ1-5; the D gene is possibly TRBD1 (6 bases). Germline V gene lookup returns CDR1 MDHEN and CDR2 SYDVKM. The CDR3 is 13 residues long. V was clipped by 4 bases and J by 4 bases, with 8 bases between them. The CDR3, as DNA: TGTGCCAGCAGTTGGGGACATAATCAGCCCCAGCATTTT. This encodes CASSWGHNQPQHF.

The chain employs TRBV27 and TRBJ2-3; a possible D gene is TRBD2 (5 bases). The germline gives CDR1 MNHEY, CDR2 SMNVEV (reference sequence). The CDR3 runs to 12 residues. With 4 bases removed from V and 9 bases from J, the gap between germline ends came to 11 bases. As DNA, the CDR3 is TGTGCCAGCAGTTCCCCCGGGGAGACGCAGTATTTT. Translating it yields CASSSPGETQYF.

The rearrangement uses TRBV5-1 and TRBJ2-3, with 12 bases identical to TRBD2. Germline V lookup: CDR1 SGHRS, CDR2 YFSETQ. This CDR3 spans 16 amino acids. The junction had 5 bases not matched to a gene; V was cut back by 4 bases and J by 2 bases. This CDR3 reads CASSPGLAGSTDTQYF. As DNA, the CDR3 is TGCGCCAGCAGCCCTGGACTAGCGGGATCCACAGATACGCAGTATTTT.

The rearrangement links TRBV14 to TRBJ1-1; D might be TRBD1 (6 bases). The CDR3 runs to 15 residues. V lost 3 bases to trimming and J lost 5 bases, with 16 bases between them. Germline CDR1 reads SGHDN; CDR2 reads FVKESK. The CDR3 region is CASSQIPTGLTEAFF. The CDR3 DNA sequence: TGTGCCAGCAGCCAGATCCCGACAGGTTTGACTGAAGCTTTCTTT.

The chain couples TRBV7-2 to TRBJ2-1; no clear D. Germline CDR1 SGHTA, CDR2 FQGNSA. This CDR3 region has 17 residues. Trimming pared 5 bases from V and 3 bases from J, leaving 20 bases between. CDR3 residues: CASSPHAPQRYYNEQFF. Written as DNA, the CDR3 is TGTGCCAGCAGCCCCCATGCCCCTCAGCGATACTACAATGAGCAGTTCTTC.

This chain links TRBV7-2 with TRBJ2-1, with D tentatively TRBD2 (6 bases). Trimming removed 7 bases from V and 0 bases from J, with 13 bases in between. CDR3 length: 15 residues. In germline, CDR1 is SGHTA, CDR2 FQGNSA. CDR3 DNA: TGTGCCAGCACCCTTAGCGGTAGCTCCTACAATGAGCAGTTCTTC. Translation gives CASTLSGSSYNEQFF.

The J gene is TRBJ2-3, the V gene TRBV7-2, with 12 bases identical to TRBD2. This CDR3 contains 16 residues. Trimming at V came to 2 bases and at J to 4 bases, leaving 4 bases not matched to a gene. Germline V lookup: CDR1 SGHTA, CDR2 FQGNSA. The CDR3 nucleotides are TGTGCCAGCAGCTTATGGGGACTAGCGGGTTCAGATACGCAGTATTTT. It is translated as CASSLWGLAGSDTQYF.

The V and J genes are TRBV5-3 and TRBJ2-1; 10 bases map to TRBD2. TRBV5-3 is treated as an ORF (open reading frame) with a function not yet certain. The CDR3 length is 17 residues. V lost 4 bases to trimming and J lost 5 bases; unmatched junction nucleotides: 12. The CDR3 DNA sequence: TGTGCCAGAAGCGCCAAGGTTAGAGCGGGAGGGAACAATGAGCAGTTCTTC. This codes for CARSAKVRAGGNNEQFF.

The chain recombines TRBV11-1 with TRBJ2-1, with 12 bases fitting TRBD2. This CDR3 has 16 residues. Germline loops: CDR1 SGHAT, CDR2 FQDESV (reference sequence). The ends lost 5 bases at V and 7 bases at J; junction bases unmatched: 9. DNA of the CDR3: TGTGCCAGCAGCCTCTCGGGACTAGCGGGTGGGAATGAGCAGTTCTTC. It specifies CASSLSGLAGGNEQFF.

This clone was counted only a few times. The chain carries TRBV4-2 and TRBJ1-1; TRBD1 matches at 8 bases. Germline V CDR1 and CDR2: LGHNA, YNFKEQ. The CDR3 contains 15 residues. Unmatched junction bases numbered 3, after V lost 3 bases and J lost 0 bases. In DNA form, the CDR3 reads TGTGCCAGCAGCCAGCACAGGGGGTTGAACACTGAAGCTTTCTTT. This encodes CASSQHRGLNTEAFF.

The chain uses TRBV24-1 and TRBJ2-5, with 10 bases matching TRBD1. The germline gives CDR1 KGHDR, CDR2 SFDVKD. The CDR3 is made up of 14 amino acids. V lost 9 bases to trimming and J lost 3 bases; unmatched junction nucleotides: 6. CDR3: CATAETGGEETQYF. The CDR3 DNA reads as TGTGCCACCGCCGAGACAGGGGGCGAAGAGACCCAGTACTTC.

The chain couples TRBV18 to TRBJ2-7; 8 bases map to TRBD1. Germline lookup yields CDR1 KGHSH and CDR2 LQKENI. V lost 6 bases, J lost 2 bases, and 9 bases stayed unmatched. This CDR3 is built from 15 residues. The CDR3, as DNA: TGTGCCAGCTCTTTCGGGACAGGTCTTGCCTACGAGCAGTACTTC. Its protein is CASSFGTGLAYEQYF.

J is TRBJ1-1 and V is TRBV15; 7 bases align to TRBD1. Germline CDR1 LNHNV, CDR2 YYDKDF (reference sequence). CDR3 size: 14 residues. V was pared by 6 bases and J by 0 bases, with 4 bases of the junction left unmatched. The CDR3 DNA is TGTGCCACCAGGGACGACAGGGTGAACACTGAAGCTTTCTTT. As protein: CATRDDRVNTEAFF. Supplemented by reference TRBV15 and TRBJ1-1, the full variable domain reads DAMVIQNPRYQVTQFGKPVTLSCSQTLNHNVMYWYQQKSSQAPKLLFHYYDKDFNNEADTPDNFQSRRPNTSFCFLDIRSPGLGDTAMYLCATRDDRVNTEAFFGQGTRLTVV.

This chain joins TRBV5-6 and TRBJ1-6; TRBD1 aligns across 7 bases. Trimming took 3 bases from V and 5 from J; bases not matched to a gene: 11. Germline CDR1 is SGHDT and CDR2 is YYEEEE. The CDR3 sequence is 17 residues long. The CDR3 bases are TGTGCCAGCAGCTCCGACCCGACAGGGATTAATAATTCACCCCTCCACTTT. As protein: CASSSDPTGINNSPLHF.

The chain employs TRBV9 and TRBJ2-7, with D uncertain. The CDR3 has 15 residues. V lost 0 bases, J lost 1 base, and 11 bases lay in between. Germline lookup yields CDR1 SGDLS and CDR2 YYNGEE. CDR3 sequence (DNA): TGTGCCAGCAGCGTAGGCCCGCAGGTTTCCTACGAGCAGTACTTC. This gives the protein CASSVGPQVSYEQYF.

This clone came up a few times. The chain joins TRBV4-3 to TRBJ2-7, with TRBD2 identical over 7 bases. CDR1 and CDR2 from the germline V gene are LGHNA and YSLEER. This CDR3 contains 16 residues. V was pared by 0 bases and J by 4 bases, with 9 bases of the junction left unmatched. CDR3 loop: CASSQELGGSDYEQYF. The CDR3 DNA follows: TGCGCCAGCAGCCAAGAGCTCGGCGGGAGCGATTACGAGCAGTACTTC.

The chain joins TRBV7-2 to TRBJ2-3; D may be TRBD1 (5 bases). The germline V gene encodes CDR1 SGHTA and CDR2 FQGNSA. The CDR3 sequence is 12 residues long. V was trimmed by 5 bases and J by 5 bases, leaving 8 bases between them. The CDR3 DNA reads TGTGCCAGCAGCCCCAGGGTAGATACGCAGTATTTT. This translates into CASSPRVDTQYF.